Listed below are T cell receptor beta chains from one sample, sequenced in a study of T cell responses to AZD1222 COVID-19 vaccine. Method: immunoSEQ multiplex PCR; TCRdb's copy keeps in-frame clones and lacks some. Found here are roughly 150,000 clones, 70% to 90% of them singletons; the top ten hold about 3.4%. The sample in question was peripheral blood, obtained 28 days after the second AZD1222 dose. Receptors originate from an adult who received the AZD1222 COVID-19 vaccine. CDR3s include the opening cysteine and the closing phenylalanine or tryptophan. The order of the fields is clone size, J gene, V gene, D gene, CDR3 protein, CDR3 DNA. D genes are given only for firm matches. Size values are once, few and many counts, or a class for expanded clones, and some rows have none.

size: NA
J: TRBJ2-7
V: TRBV28
D: TRBD1
CDR3: CASSTNGQGLGYEQYF
DNA: TGTGCCAGCAGTACGAACGGACAGGGACTCGGCTACGAGCAGTACTTC

size: NA
J: TRBJ2-7
V: TRBV5-1
D: TRBD1
CDR3: CASSPRTGISYEQYF
DNA: TGCGCCAGCAGCCCCCGGACAGGGATATCCTACGAGCAGTACTTC

size: NA
J: TRBJ2-3
V: TRBV7-8
D: TRBD1
CDR3: CASSFPIGQANTDTQYF
DNA: TGTGCCAGCAGCTTCCCAATCGGACAGGCCAACACAGATACGCAGTATTTT

size: few
J: TRBJ2-7
V: TRBV4-2
D: TRBD1
CDR3: CASSQEGQGTYEQYF
DNA: TGTGCCAGCAGCCAAGAGGGACAGGGGACTTACGAGCAGTACTTC

size: NA
J: TRBJ1-1
V: TRBV6-5
D: TRBD1
CDR3: CASNKRTGEAFF
DNA: TGTGCCAGCAACAAACGGACAGGGGAGGCTTTCTTT

size: NA
J: TRBJ1-3
V: TRBV9
D: NA
CDR3: CASSVNPGRVNTIYF
DNA: TGTGCCAGCAGCGTAAATCCCGGACGGGTAAACACCATATATTTT

size: NA
J: TRBJ1-6
V: TRBV6-4
D: NA
CDR3: CASSETLGTSPLHF
DNA: TGTGCCAGCAGCGAAACTTTGGGGACTTCACCCCTCCACTTT

size: once
J: TRBJ2-3
V: TRBV19
D: TRBD2
CDR3: CASSIDTSGITDTQYF
DNA: TGTGCCAGTAGTATAGATACTAGCGGAATCACAGATACGCAGTATTTT

size: once
J: TRBJ2-7
V: TRBV30
D: NA
CDR3: CAWTGTGVDEQYF
DNA: TGTGCCTGGACCGGGACGGGGGTGGACGAGCAGTACTTC

size: NA
J: TRBJ2-2
V: TRBV7-2
D: NA
CDR3: CASSLGGPDTGELFF
DNA: TGTGCCAGCAGCTTAGGGGGGCCGGACACCGGGGAGCTGTTTTTT

size: NA
J: TRBJ1-1
V: TRBV6-4
D: TRBD1
CDR3: CASSEYGTGDSTEAFF
DNA: TGTGCCAGCAGTGAGTACGGGACAGGGGACTCGACTGAAGCTTTCTTT

size: once
J: TRBJ2-3
V: TRBV30
D: TRBD2
CDR3: CAWVNSGKRRGDTQYF
DNA: TGTGCCTGGGTAAATAGCGGGAAAAGAAGGGGAGATACGCAGTATTTT

size: once
J: TRBJ1-5
V: TRBV5-1
D: NA
CDR3: CASSRDGNQPQHF
DNA: TGCGCCAGCAGCCGTGACGGGAATCAGCCCCAGCATTTT

size: once
J: TRBJ1-4
V: TRBV15
D: NA
CDR3: CATARSEVEKLFF
DNA: TGTGCCACCGCCCGGAGCGAGGTCGAAAAACTGTTTTTT

size: NA
J: TRBJ1-4
V: TRBV19
D: TRBD1
CDR3: CASSIDRTGTTNEKLFF
DNA: TGTGCCAGTAGTATAGATAGGACAGGAACAACTAATGAAAAACTGTTTTTT

size: once
J: TRBJ2-1
V: TRBV7-6
D: TRBD1
CDR3: CASSLGQLINEQFF
DNA: TGTGCCAGCAGCTTGGGACAGCTAATCAATGAGCAGTTCTTC

size: NA
J: TRBJ2-2
V: TRBV7-3
D: NA
CDR3: CASSFRDTGELFF
DNA: TGTGCCAGCAGCTTTCGGGACACCGGGGAGCTGTTTTTT

size: NA
J: TRBJ1-2
V: TRBV7-9
D: NA
CDR3: CASSPGPLGDYGYTF
DNA: TGTGCCAGCAGCCCCGGACCTCTCGGGGACTATGGCTACACCTTC

size: once
J: TRBJ2-6
V: TRBV4-3
D: NA
CDR3: CASSHVRMKVFSGANVLTF
DNA: TGCGCCAGCAGCCACGTAAGGATGAAGGTCTTCTCTGGGGCCAACGTCCTGACTTTC

size: NA
J: TRBJ2-2
V: TRBV7-9
D: NA
CDR3: CASSFGGTGELFF
DNA: TGTGCCAGCAGCTTCGGAGGAACCGGGGAGCTGTTTTTT

size: NA
J: TRBJ2-7
V: TRBV7-2
D: TRBD1
CDR3: CASRPDRGYEQYF
DNA: TGTGCCAGCAGGCCGGACAGGGGCTACGAGCAGTACTTC

size: NA
J: TRBJ1-1
V: TRBV6-2/TRBV6-3
D: NA
CDR3: CASSYGRPGTEAFF
DNA: TGTGCCAGCAGTTACGGCCGGCCTGGCACTGAAGCTTTCTTT

size: NA
J: TRBJ2-3
V: TRBV24-1
D: TRBD2
CDR3: CATSVPSGRDETDTQYF
DNA: TGTGCCACCAGTGTTCCTAGCGGGAGGGATGAGACAGATACGCAGTATTTT

size: NA
J: TRBJ1-5
V: TRBV29-1
D: TRBD1
CDR3: CSVTQGAGQPQHF
DNA: TGCAGCGTTACACAGGGGGCTGGACAGCCCCAGCATTTT

size: NA
J: TRBJ1-2
V: TRBV7-2
D: TRBD1
CDR3: CASSRTGGYGYTF
DNA: TGTGCCAGCAGCCGGACAGGGGGATATGGCTACACCTTC

size: once
J: TRBJ2-3
V: TRBV28
D: NA
CDR3: CASLTALHADTQYF
DNA: TGTGCCAGTCTGACAGCGCTGCACGCAGATACGCAGTATTTT

size: NA
J: TRBJ1-1
V: TRBV19
D: NA
CDR3: CASTNIEGRGPEAFF
DNA: TGTGCCAGTACGAATATCGAGGGAAGGGGTCCTGAAGCTTTCTTT

size: NA
J: TRBJ2-7
V: TRBV3-1/TRBV3-2
D: NA
CDR3: CASSQTGEQYF
DNA: TGTGCCAGCAGCCAAACAGGGGAGCAGTACTTC

size: NA
J: TRBJ2-5
V: TRBV12-3/TRBV12-4
D: NA
CDR3: CASSFRGRETQYF
DNA: TGTGCCAGCAGTTTCCGGGGGAGGGAGACCCAGTACTTC

size: NA
J: TRBJ1-1
V: TRBV19
D: NA
CDR3: CASSIRGEQDTEAFF
DNA: TGTGCCAGTAGTATCCGGGGGGAGCAGGACACTGAAGCTTTCTTT

size: NA
J: TRBJ2-1
V: TRBV30
D: NA
CDR3: CAGFNNEQFF
DNA: TGTGCCGGGTTCAACAATGAGCAGTTCTTC

size: NA
J: TRBJ1-4
V: TRBV6-2/TRBV6-3
D: TRBD1
CDR3: CASSYWAPGQGVATNEKLFF
DNA: TGTGCCAGCAGTTACTGGGCCCCGGGACAGGGGGTAGCAACTAATGAAAAACTGTTTTTT

size: NA
J: TRBJ1-2
V: TRBV7-2
D: NA
CDR3: CASSLQGGGNYGYTF
DNA: TGTGCCAGCAGCTTACAGGGAGGGGGTAACTATGGCTACACCTTC

size: NA
J: TRBJ2-2
V: TRBV11-3
D: NA
CDR3: CASSLGIGPSFTGELFF
DNA: TGTGCCAGCAGCTTAGGGATTGGGCCTTCGTTCACCGGGGAGCTGTTTTTT

size: NA
J: TRBJ1-4
V: TRBV7-6
D: NA
CDR3: CASSLTVGSGKLFF
DNA: TGTGCCAGCAGCTTAACGGTTGGTTCTGGCAAACTGTTTTTT

size: NA
J: TRBJ2-5
V: TRBV3-1/TRBV3-2
D: TRBD2
CDR3: CASSQGLAGVQETQYF
DNA: TGTGCCAGCAGCCAAGGTCTAGCGGGGGTACAAGAGACCCAGTACTTC

size: NA
J: TRBJ1-2
V: TRBV11-2
D: NA
CDR3: CASSSGRGYGYTF
DNA: TGTGCCAGCAGCTCCGGAAGGGGCTATGGCTACACCTTC

size: NA
J: TRBJ1-5
V: TRBV28
D: TRBD1
CDR3: CASSFPTGKMNQPQHF
DNA: TGTGCCAGCAGTTTCCCGACAGGGAAGATGAATCAGCCCCAGCATTTT

size: once
J: TRBJ2-7
V: TRBV28
D: TRBD1
CDR3: CASSLGTGLFSEQYF
DNA: TGTGCCAGCAGTTTAGGGACAGGGTTGTTTTCCGAGCAGTACTTC

size: NA
J: TRBJ1-6
V: TRBV10-1
D: NA
CDR3: CASRGEGVRNSPLHF
DNA: TGCGCCAGCAGGGGAGAAGGGGTTCGTAATTCACCCCTCCACTTT

size: once
J: TRBJ2-2
V: TRBV7-3
D: NA
CDR3: CASSSSSDRTGELFF
DNA: TGTGCCAGCAGCTCTTCTAGCGATCGGACCGGGGAGCTGTTTTTT

size: NA
J: TRBJ2-7
V: TRBV5-4
D: NA
CDR3: CASSRQARTSYEQYF
DNA: TGTGCCAGCAGCAGGCAGGCTAGGACGTCCTACGAGCAGTACTTC

size: NA
J: TRBJ2-3
V: TRBV7-3
D: TRBD2
CDR3: CASSQLAGGTPDTQYF
DNA: TGTGCCAGCAGCCAACTAGCGGGAGGAACTCCAGATACGCAGTATTTT

size: NA
J: TRBJ1-2
V: TRBV6-6
D: NA
CDR3: CASSYSGVGEGYTF
DNA: TGTGCCAGCAGTTACTCGGGGGTTGGGGAGGGCTACACCTTC

size: NA
J: TRBJ2-7
V: TRBV27
D: NA
CDR3: CASSLSRGLRYEQYF
DNA: TGTGCCAGCAGTTTATCCAGGGGACTGAGGTACGAGCAGTACTTC

size: NA
J: TRBJ1-1
V: TRBV11-2
D: NA
CDR3: CASSRTGQLNTEAFF
DNA: TGTGCCAGCAGCCGGACGGGACAACTGAACACTGAAGCTTTCTTT

size: NA
J: TRBJ1-5
V: TRBV6-5
D: NA
CDR3: CASSPAISNQPQHF
DNA: TGTGCCAGCAGTCCTGCTATATCCAATCAGCCCCAGCATTTT

size: once
J: TRBJ2-7
V: TRBV5-1
D: NA
CDR3: CASRDSPYEQYF
DNA: TGCGCCAGCAGGGACAGTCCCTACGAGCAGTACTTC

size: NA
J: TRBJ1-2
V: TRBV20-1
D: NA
CDR3: CSAASTGGYTF
DNA: TGCAGTGCCGCTTCCACAGGGGGCTACACCTTC

size: NA
J: TRBJ2-6
V: TRBV4-1
D: TRBD1
CDR3: CASSQVWTGPSGANVLTF
DNA: TGCGCCAGCAGCCAAGTTTGGACAGGACCCTCTGGGGCCAACGTCCTGACTTTC